One and the same sample provided the 9 T cell receptor beta chains below, sequenced in a study of post-analysis software for immune sequencing data (dated by TCRdb to about 2015). The library was generated by PCR. Sequencing was carried out with an Illumina HiSeq 2500. To reduce PCR and sequencing biases, unique molecular identifiers were built into the TCR beta cDNA libraries. The public reads were run again by TCRdb, first through fastp at Q25 and then through MiXCR, and only productive beta chains were kept. Entries that share a CDR3 protein sequence are merged under the most common genes and DNA. Present in this sample are roughly 870,000 distinct CDR3 sequences, approximately 53% of which were seen just once. Around 4.5% of the sample comes from the top ten. These receptors are not linked to any known antigen. Beyond this particular receptor, the publication reports: A handful of TRBV segments, including TRBV5-6, TRBV5-1 and TRBV20-1, were significantly more frequent in patients than controls.

The sequenced material came from blood. Every receptor here comes from a girl aged 5-17 years with multiple sclerosis.

The chain carries TRBV24-1 and TRBJ2-5; TRBD1 aligns across 9 bases. Germline V gives CDR1 KGHDR, CDR2 SFDVKD. Trimming cost V 2 bases and J 1 base; bases outside gene matches: 4. The CDR3 consists of 16 residues. For the CDR3, the DNA is TGTGCCACCAGTGATTCCGGGACAGGGCCCCAAGAGACCCAGTACTTC. Translating it yields CATSDSGTGPQETQYF.

The chain is built from TRBV7-3 and TRBJ1-1, with TRBD1 as a possible D gene (6 bases). The ends were cut back, 2 bases at V and 1 base at J, with 11 bases in the middle. The CDR3 consists of 15 residues. Per the germline V gene, CDR1 is SGHTA and CDR2 is FQGTGA. CDR3 loop: CASSLLGGQNTEAFF. For the CDR3, the DNA is TGTGCCAGCAGCTTATTAGGGGGACAGAACACTGAAGCTTTCTTT.

The J gene is TRBJ2-3, the V gene TRBV3-1; TRBD2 agrees at 7 bases. After removal of 8 bases from V and 2 bases from J, the junction contained 13 bases not matched to a gene. The CDR3 extends over 16 amino acids. The V gene's germline CDR1 is LGHDT and CDR2 YNNKEL (reference sequence). For the CDR3, the DNA is TGTGCCAGCGGCCTCGGGACTAACCTCCTCACAGATACGCAGTATTTT. It is translated as CASGLGTNLLTDTQYF.

The chain combines TRBV20-1 with TRBJ2-3; either TRBD1 or TRBD2 may fit D (5 bases each). The CDR3 loop spans 13 amino acids. The V end was cut by 5 bases, the J end by 3 bases, with 12 bases between. Germline V gene data show CDR1 as DFQATT and CDR2 as SNEGSKA (reference sequence). CDR3 nucleotide sequence: TGCAGTGCTGAGGGGCTGGAGACAGATACGCAGTATTTT. Translating it yields CSAEGLETDTQYF.

This clonotype was seen a few times. The chain is built from TRBV24-1 and TRBJ2-1, with 14 bases that match TRBD2. The CDR3 consists of 16 residues. V lost 4 bases to trimming and J lost 6 bases; unmatched junction nucleotides: 4. Germline V gene data show CDR1 as KGHDR and CDR2 as SFDVKD. The CDR3 region has the DNA TGTGCCACCAGTGAAGACGGGACTAGCGGGAGCAATGAGCAGTTCTTC. It is translated as CATSEDGTSGSNEQFF.

In its sample, this clonotype was seen once. This sequence joins TRBV27 and TRBJ2-5; D is possibly TRBD1 or TRBD2 (6 bases each). With the DNA end fitting TRBJ2-7 better, the J assignment may be wrong. This CDR3 spans 15 amino acids. In germline, CDR1 is MNHEY, CDR2 SMNVEV (reference sequence). The CDR3 protein is CASSLWGRDNYEQYF. The CDR3 DNA is TGTGCCAGCAGTTTATGGGGGCGGGACAACTACGAGCAGTACTTC.

This clonotype has only one observation. CDR3 DNA sequence: TGCAGTACCCCTGACAGCGGGAGGGCCTCTGGCAATGAGCAGTTCTTC. Its protein is CSTPDSGRASGNEQFF. The V call is TRBV20-1, the J call TRBJ2-1; 10 nucleotides line up with TRBD2. Germline V lookup: CDR1 DFQATT, CDR2 SNEGSKA (reference sequence). The ends lost 8 bases at V and 6 bases at J; junction bases unmatched: 16. This CDR3 has 16 amino acids.

The chain combines TRBV7-9 with TRBJ2-1; tentative D call: TRBD1 (7 bases). CDR3 size: 19 residues. V was trimmed by 1 base and J by 5 bases, leaving 24 bases between them. Per the germline V gene, CDR1 is SEHNR and CDR2 is FQNEAQ (reference sequence). The CDR3 here is CASSLVRGVGTTINNEQFF. The CDR3 coding sequence is TGTGCCAGCAGCTTAGTCAGGGGGGTCGGGACAACAATCAACAATGAGCAGTTCTTC.

Worth noting for this clonotype: One end of the junction varies from germline; a read error may be responsible. The V gene is TRBV7-2, the J gene TRBJ2-3; 12 bases map to TRBD2. Germline V gene data show CDR1 as SGHTA and CDR2 as FQGNSA. The CDR3 contains 16 residues. The CDR3 sequence is CASNLQLAGGADTQYF. The CDR3 DNA reads TGTGCCAGCAACTTACAACTAGCGGGAGGTGCAGATACGCAGTATTTT. Together with reference TRBV7-2 and TRBJ2-3, the CDR3 gives the full variable domain: GAGVSQSPSNKVTEKGKDVELRCDPISGHTALYWYRQSLGQGLEFLIYFQGNSAPDKSGLPSDRFSAERTGGSVSTLTIQRTQQEDSAVYLCASNLQLAGGADTQYFGPGTRLTVL.